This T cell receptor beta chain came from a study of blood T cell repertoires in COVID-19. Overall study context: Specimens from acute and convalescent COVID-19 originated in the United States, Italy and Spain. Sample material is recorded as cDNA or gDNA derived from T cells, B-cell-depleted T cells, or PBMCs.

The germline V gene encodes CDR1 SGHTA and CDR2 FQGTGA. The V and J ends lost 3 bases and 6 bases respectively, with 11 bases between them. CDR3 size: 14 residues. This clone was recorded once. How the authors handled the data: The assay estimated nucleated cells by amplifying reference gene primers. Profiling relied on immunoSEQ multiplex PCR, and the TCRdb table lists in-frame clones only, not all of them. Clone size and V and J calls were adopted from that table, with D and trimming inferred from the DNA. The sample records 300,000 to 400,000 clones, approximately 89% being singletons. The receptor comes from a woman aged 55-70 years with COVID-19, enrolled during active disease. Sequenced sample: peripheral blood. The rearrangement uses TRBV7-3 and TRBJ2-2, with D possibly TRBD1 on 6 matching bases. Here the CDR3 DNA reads TGTGCCAGCAGCTTGCAGGGGCGGGCCGGGGAGCTGTTTTTT. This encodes CASSLQGRAGELFF.